Here is one T cell receptor (beta chain) with its context. This entry comes from a study of control samples from healthy donors and cancer patients. The V gene lost 4 bases and the J gene lost 0 bases, with 13 bases spanning the gap. Germline values: CDR1 SGHVS, CDR2 FQNEAQ. The length of the CDR3 is 16 residues. Assay used: immunoSEQ multiplex PCR; TCRdb lists only in-frame clones, some missing. The sample has tens of thousands of clones, 70% to 90% seen once. The chain couples TRBV7-8 to TRBJ2-1; no reliable D call. What was sequenced was PBMCs. The TCR originated in a woman aged 60 to 75 with head and neck cancer. The CDR3 reads CASSSGRITSYNEQFF. CDR3 nucleotides: TGTGCCAGCAGCTCCGGACGGATAACCTCCTACAATGAGCAGTTCTTC. The whole variable domain, filled in from reference TRBV7-8 and TRBJ2-1, reads GAGVSQSPRYKVAKRGQDVALRCDPISGHVSLFWYQQALGQGPEFLTYFQNEAQLDKSGLPSDRFFAERPEGSVSTLKIQRTQQEDSAVYLCASSSGRITSYNEQFFGPGTRLTVL.